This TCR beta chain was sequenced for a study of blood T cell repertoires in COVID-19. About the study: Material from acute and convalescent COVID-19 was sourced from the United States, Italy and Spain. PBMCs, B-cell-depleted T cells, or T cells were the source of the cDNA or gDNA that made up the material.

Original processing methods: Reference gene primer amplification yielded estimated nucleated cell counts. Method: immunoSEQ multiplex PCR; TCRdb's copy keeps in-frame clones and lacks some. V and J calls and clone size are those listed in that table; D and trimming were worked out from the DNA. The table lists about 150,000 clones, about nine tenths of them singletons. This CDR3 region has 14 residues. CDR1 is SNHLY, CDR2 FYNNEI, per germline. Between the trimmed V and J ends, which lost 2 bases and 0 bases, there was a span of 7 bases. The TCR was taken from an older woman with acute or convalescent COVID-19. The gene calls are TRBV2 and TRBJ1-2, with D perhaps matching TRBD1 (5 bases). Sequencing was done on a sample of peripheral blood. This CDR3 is CASSEQGPNYGYTF. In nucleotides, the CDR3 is TGTGCCAGCAGTGAACAGGGCCCTAACTATGGCTACACCTTC.